Below are 9 T cell receptor beta chains sequenced from a single sample in a study of T cells in Graves' hyperthyroidism and ophthalmopathy. Template material for amplifying TCR beta CDR3 regions consisted of RNA transcripts. HTBI primers drove first-round RT-PCR of the TCR CDR3. TCRdb re-called the multiplex PCR reads with MiXCR, one entry per CDR3 protein. Altogether 410,000 or so distinct CDR3 sequences are present, 14% to 15% being singletons, with the ten largest covering less than 15%. Input material: blood. The source is a man younger than 30 with Graves' ophthalmopathy.

This clonotype was picked up many times. The chain recombines TRBV4-1 with TRBJ2-3, with D uncertain. V dropped 2 bases and J dropped 9 bases, with 9 bases sitting between them. The germline CDR1 and CDR2 sequences are MGHRA and YSYEKL. This CDR3 region has 12 residues. In DNA form, the CDR3 reads TGCGCCAGCAGCCAACAGGAATCAACGCAGTATTTT. Encoded protein: CASSQQESTQYF.

This clonotype appeared many times. The J gene is TRBJ2-5, the V gene TRBV6-2 or TRBV6-3; the D gene is possibly TRBD1 (6 bases). The CDR3 covers 16 residues. Germline V gene data show CDR1 as MNHEY and CDR2 as SVGEGT. V gave up 0 bases and J gave up 1 base, with 12 bases separating them. For the CDR3, the DNA is TGTGCCAGCAGTTACTCGAGGACAGACCTCCAAGAGACCCAGTACTTC. It specifies CASSYSRTDLQETQYF.

The chain recombines TRBV5-1 with TRBJ2-5; 7 bases are a match to TRBD1. The CDR3 runs 14 residues. CDR1 and CDR2 from the germline V gene are SGHRS and YFSETQ. V gave up 5 bases and J gave up 5 bases; unmatched junction bases: 9. CDR3 sequence reads: CASRARQGWETQYF. CDR3 sequence (DNA): TGCGCCAGCAGGGCCCGACAGGGTTGGGAGACCCAGTACTTC.

Points on this clonotype: A much more abundant neighbour one base away suggests this may be a read error. The genes are TRBV7-9 and TRBJ1-1; D is unresolved. The germline gives CDR1 SEHNR, CDR2 FQNEAQ (reference sequence). There are 15 residues in the CDR3. The DNA of the CDR3 is TGTGCCAGCAGCTTAGCGCTGGGAGGCAACACTGTAGCTTTCTTT. It translates to CASSLALGGNTVAFF. The full variable domain, with the rest looked up from reference TRBV7-9 and TRBJ1-1, is DTGVSQNPRHKITKRGQNVTFRCDPISEHNRLYWYRQTLGQGPEFLTYFQNEAQLEKSRLLSDRFSAERPKGSFSTLEIQRTEQGDSAMYLCASSLALGGNTVAFFGQGTRLTVV.

This clonotype was seen at least ten times. The V and J genes are TRBV10-3 and TRBJ2-1; D uncertain. Trimming took off 1 base at V and 6 bases at J, with 7 bases between the two ends. This CDR3 contains 13 residues. Germline V CDR1 and CDR2: ENHRY, SYGVKD. The CDR3 loop is CAISELDVNEQFF. Written as DNA, the CDR3 is TGTGCCATCAGTGAGTTGGATGTCAATGAGCAGTTCTTC.

As regards this clonotype: The junction differs from germline at one of its ends, possibly a read error. The chain couples TRBV19 to TRBJ1-2, with 7 bases matching TRBD1. This CDR3 region has 15 residues. Germline V gives CDR1 LNHDA, CDR2 SQIVND (reference sequence). In nucleotides, the CDR3 is TGTGCCAGCGAAGACGCTCCCGGGACAGAGTATGGCTACAGCTTC. Its translation is CASEDAPGTEYGYSF.

With regard to this clonotype: Sequence at one end of the junction differs from germline and may be a read error. The J gene is TRBJ1-5, the V gene TRBV5-1; TRBD1 might be the D (5 bases). Germline CDR1 is SGHRS and CDR2 is YFSETQ. CDR3 length: 14 amino acids. For the CDR3, the DNA is TGCGCCGGCAGCTCGGAGCAGGGAGTTCAGCCCCAGCATTTT. This gives the protein CAGSSEQGVQPQHF.

This clonotype was seen many times. The chain carries TRBV5-1 and TRBJ2-1; D not certain. This CDR3 contains 16 residues. Trimming shortened V by 0 bases and J by 0 bases, and 10 bases separated the two germline ends. CDR1 is SGHRS and CDR2 is YFSETQ in the germline V gene. This CDR3 is CASSLASLSSYNEQFF. The CDR3 DNA follows: TGCGCCAGCAGCTTGGCCTCGCTGAGCTCCTACAATGAGCAGTTCTTC.

In this sample, this clonotype turned up a few times. CDR3: CASSEKSTSGIYEQYF. The CDR3 region has the DNA TGTGCCAGCAGTGAGAAGTCGACTAGCGGGATCTACGAGCAGTACTTC. This chain links TRBV6-1 with TRBJ2-7, with 11 bases fitting TRBD2. The ends lost 3 bases at V and 3 bases at J; junction bases unmatched: 7. Germline V gene lookup returns CDR1 MNHNS and CDR2 SASEGT. The CDR3 sequence is 16 residues long.